This is a list of T cell receptor beta chains from one sample in a study of T cell responses to AZD1222 COVID-19 vaccine. Some clones are missing from TCRdb's copy, which holds only in-frame ones; the method was immunoSEQ multiplex PCR. The data contain 100,000 to 150,000 clones, over 90% of them seen just once; the ten biggest clones take up 5.4%. Sequencing used peripheral blood, obtained on day 0 of AZD1222 vaccination. Receptors were obtained from an adult in good health. The CDR3 runs from the conserved cysteine through the conserved F or W. A D gene is named only where the DNA matches it firmly. The size of a clone is reported for some rows only, either as once, few or many, or as a class for expanded clones.

V gene: TRBV10-3
D gene: TRBD1
clone size: .
J gene: TRBJ1-3
CDR3 DNA: TGTGCCATCAGGGCAGGGGGCTCTGGAAACACCATATATTTT
CDR3 protein: CAIRAGGSGNTIYF

V gene: TRBV19
D gene: .
clone size: .
J gene: TRBJ1-5
CDR3 DNA: TGTGCCAGTACCCCTCGGGGGGTGCAGCCCCAGCATTTT
CDR3 protein: CASTPRGVQPQHF

V gene: TRBV10-1
D gene: .
clone size: .
J gene: TRBJ2-7
CDR3 DNA: TGCGCCAGCAGTGAAGTACCCGGGGGCTACGAGCAGTACTTC
CDR3 protein: CASSEVPGGYEQYF

V gene: TRBV2
D gene: .
clone size: .
J gene: TRBJ1-1
CDR3 DNA: TGTGCCAGCACCCCTCGGGTGAAGAACACTGAAGCTTTCTTT
CDR3 protein: CASTPRVKNTEAFF

V gene: TRBV3-1/TRBV3-2
D gene: .
clone size: .
J gene: TRBJ2-7
CDR3 DNA: TGTGCCAGCAGCCAAGGGAGGGGGCCCTACGAGCAGTACTTC
CDR3 protein: CASSQGRGPYEQYF

V gene: TRBV23-1
D gene: TRBD1
clone size: few
J gene: TRBJ1-5
CDR3 DNA: TGCGCCAGCAGCCCTTGGGGGACAGGGGGTAGTTGCAATCAGCCCCAGCATTTT
CDR3 protein: CASSPWGTGGSCNQPQHF

V gene: TRBV7-9
D gene: .
clone size: .
J gene: TRBJ2-1
CDR3 DNA: TGTGCCAGCAGCTCCACCAATGAGCAGTTCTTC
CDR3 protein: CASSSTNEQFF

V gene: TRBV24-1
D gene: TRBD1
clone size: .
J gene: TRBJ2-7
CDR3 DNA: TGTGCCACCAGTGATCGCCAGGGGGCTTACTACGAGCAGTACTTC
CDR3 protein: CATSDRQGAYYEQYF

V gene: TRBV3-1/TRBV3-2
D gene: .
clone size: .
J gene: TRBJ2-3
CDR3 DNA: TGTGCCAGCAGCCAAGTGGATAGCACAGATACGCAGTATTTT
CDR3 protein: CASSQVDSTDTQYF

V gene: TRBV5-1
D gene: TRBD1
clone size: .
J gene: TRBJ2-1
CDR3 DNA: TGCGCCAGCAGCTTGGCCGGGACAGGGGGGAATGAGCAGTTCTTC
CDR3 protein: CASSLAGTGGNEQFF

V gene: TRBV27
D gene: .
clone size: .
J gene: TRBJ2-7
CDR3 DNA: TGTGCCAGCAGTTTAGAGCCCGGACCTTTTTACGAGCAGTACTTC
CDR3 protein: CASSLEPGPFYEQYF

V gene: TRBV6-5
D gene: TRBD1
clone size: .
J gene: TRBJ1-1
CDR3 DNA: TGTGCCAGCAGAAGGGACAGGGTCTCGAACACTGAAGCTTTCTTT
CDR3 protein: CASRRDRVSNTEAFF

V gene: TRBV5-4
D gene: .
clone size: once
J gene: TRBJ1-2
CDR3 DNA: TGTGCCAGCAGCTTGGCTGGGCGTCCGGGGTATGGCTACACCTTC
CDR3 protein: CASSLAGRPGYGYTF

V gene: TRBV3-1/TRBV3-2
D gene: TRBD1
clone size: once
J gene: TRBJ2-1
CDR3 DNA: TGTGCCAGCAGCCATAGGGGGCCCCCCTACAATGAGCAGTTCTTC
CDR3 protein: CASSHRGPPYNEQFF

V gene: TRBV5-1
D gene: .
clone size: once
J gene: TRBJ1-3
CDR3 DNA: TGCGCCAGCAGCTTGGATAGCGGGGGGGCGAATGGAAACACCATATATTTT
CDR3 protein: CASSLDSGGANGNTIYF

V gene: TRBV7-9
D gene: .
clone size: .
J gene: TRBJ1-2
CDR3 DNA: TGTGCCAGCAGCTTGGACAGTGGACTAAACTATGGCTACACCTTC
CDR3 protein: CASSLDSGLNYGYTF

V gene: TRBV11-3
D gene: .
clone size: .
J gene: TRBJ2-7
CDR3 DNA: TGTGCCAGCAGCCAGTCGGGCTACGAGCAGTACTTC
CDR3 protein: CASSQSGYEQYF

V gene: TRBV15
D gene: TRBD1
clone size: .
J gene: TRBJ2-1
CDR3 DNA: TGTGCCACCGCGACAGGGGCCCTCTGGGAGCAGTTCTTC
CDR3 protein: CATATGALWEQFF

V gene: TRBV5-6
D gene: .
clone size: .
J gene: TRBJ1-1
CDR3 DNA: TGTGCCAGCAGCTGGGACGACGACCCTGAAGCTTTCTTT
CDR3 protein: CASSWDDDPEAFF

V gene: TRBV7-3
D gene: .
clone size: .
J gene: TRBJ2-2
CDR3 DNA: TGTGCCAGCACCCCCCACCACACCGGGGAGCTGTTTTTT
CDR3 protein: CASTPHHTGELFF

V gene: TRBV4-1
D gene: TRBD1
clone size: .
J gene: TRBJ1-2
CDR3 DNA: TGCGCCAGCAGCCCGAGCTTAGGACAGGCACACTATGGCTACACCTTC
CDR3 protein: CASSPSLGQAHYGYTF

V gene: TRBV28
D gene: TRBD1
clone size: .
J gene: TRBJ1-2
CDR3 DNA: TGTGCCAGCAGTTTACCCAGGACAGGGTATGGCTACACCTTC
CDR3 protein: CASSLPRTGYGYTF

V gene: TRBV19
D gene: .
clone size: once
J gene: TRBJ1-1
CDR3 DNA: TGTGCCAGTAGCTTGGGGGGCAATGAAGCTTTCTTT
CDR3 protein: CASSLGGNEAFF

V gene: TRBV19
D gene: TRBD1
clone size: .
J gene: TRBJ2-2
CDR3 DNA: TGTGCCAGTTCAGGGGGTGCCGGGGAGCTGTTTTTT
CDR3 protein: CASSGGAGELFF

V gene: TRBV7-9
D gene: TRBD2
clone size: .
J gene: TRBJ2-1
CDR3 DNA: TGTGCCAGCAGGCCTCAAATCGGTCGTAGCGGGAGGGCCAAAAATGAGCAGTTCTTC
CDR3 protein: CASRPQIGRSGRAKNEQFF

V gene: TRBV25-1
D gene: .
clone size: .
J gene: TRBJ1-2
CDR3 DNA: TGTGCCAGCAGGGAATCTAACTATGGCTACACCTTC
CDR3 protein: CASRESNYGYTF

V gene: TRBV30
D gene: TRBD2
clone size: .
J gene: TRBJ2-7
CDR3 DNA: TGTGCCTGGAGGCTGGTGGCTAGCGGGAGTTACGAGCAGTACTTC
CDR3 protein: CAWRLVASGSYEQYF

V gene: TRBV27
D gene: .
clone size: .
J gene: TRBJ1-1
CDR3 DNA: TGTGCCAGCAGTCCCCTGGGACACACCATGAACACTGAAGCTTTCTTT
CDR3 protein: CASSPLGHTMNTEAFF

V gene: TRBV5-4
D gene: .
clone size: .
J gene: TRBJ2-5
CDR3 DNA: TGTGCCAGCAGCAGGGATGCGGGGAGACGAGAGACCCAGTACTTC
CDR3 protein: CASSRDAGRRETQYF

V gene: TRBV25-1
D gene: TRBD1
clone size: .
J gene: TRBJ1-2
CDR3 DNA: TGTGCCAGCAGCCCCGACAGGGGATATGGCTACACCTTC
CDR3 protein: CASSPDRGYGYTF

V gene: TRBV7-9
D gene: .
clone size: .
J gene: TRBJ1-1
CDR3 DNA: TGTGCCAGCAGCTCAACCCAAACCACCGGGACAGAAGCTTTCTTT
CDR3 protein: CASSSTQTTGTEAFF

V gene: TRBV18
D gene: TRBD2
clone size: .
J gene: TRBJ2-7
CDR3 DNA: TGTGCCAGCTCACCACGACTAGCGGGTACCTACGAGCAGTACTTC
CDR3 protein: CASSPRLAGTYEQYF

V gene: TRBV20-1
D gene: .
clone size: few
J gene: TRBJ2-1
CDR3 DNA: TGCAGTGCTAGTAGTGGGGCTTACAATGAGCAGTTCTTC
CDR3 protein: CSASSGAYNEQFF

V gene: TRBV6-6
D gene: TRBD1
clone size: .
J gene: TRBJ2-5
CDR3 DNA: TGTGCCAGCAGTTACGTGGACAGGGAGACGGAGACCCAGTACTTC
CDR3 protein: CASSYVDRETETQYF

V gene: TRBV30
D gene: .
clone size: .
J gene: TRBJ1-1
CDR3 DNA: TGTGCCTGGAGCAAGACGGGACGGAGTCTTTCTGGAGCTTTCTTT
CDR3 protein: CAWSKTGRSLSGAFF

V gene: TRBV18
D gene: TRBD1
clone size: .
J gene: TRBJ1-4
CDR3 DNA: TGTGCCAGCTCACCACGGGGACAGGGGTTTCGGACGAATGAAAAACTGTTTTTT
CDR3 protein: CASSPRGQGFRTNEKLFF

V gene: TRBV19
D gene: TRBD2
clone size: .
J gene: TRBJ2-3
CDR3 DNA: TGTGCCAGTAGTATCGTGGGCGGGAGTGGGTCAGATACGCAGTATTTT
CDR3 protein: CASSIVGGSGSDTQYF

V gene: TRBV18
D gene: .
clone size: .
J gene: TRBJ1-3
CDR3 DNA: TGTGCCAGCTCACCGGACAGCTCTTTCTCTGGAAACACCATATATTTT
CDR3 protein: CASSPDSSFSGNTIYF

V gene: TRBV27
D gene: .
clone size: once
J gene: TRBJ2-7
CDR3 DNA: TGTGCCAGCAGTTTATACGGGACGCCAGAAAACTACGAGCAGTACTTC
CDR3 protein: CASSLYGTPENYEQYF

V gene: TRBV9
D gene: .
clone size: .
J gene: TRBJ1-6
CDR3 DNA: TGTGCCAGCAGTCCCAATTGGGGGAATTCACCCCTCCACTTT
CDR3 protein: CASSPNWGNSPLHF

V gene: TRBV7-9
D gene: .
clone size: .
J gene: TRBJ1-2
CDR3 DNA: TGTGCCAGCAGCTTGGCTGGACAGCACCACTATGGCTACACCTTC
CDR3 protein: CASSLAGQHHYGYTF

V gene: TRBV30
D gene: .
clone size: once
J gene: TRBJ2-3
CDR3 DNA: TGTGCCTGGAGTGACAGGGACCCAGATACGCAGTATTTT
CDR3 protein: CAWSDRDPDTQYF

V gene: TRBV4-3
D gene: .
clone size: .
J gene: TRBJ2-3
CDR3 DNA: TGCGCCAGCAGCCCCCCTGGGGCAGATACGCAGTATTTT
CDR3 protein: CASSPPGADTQYF

V gene: TRBV4-1
D gene: TRBD2
clone size: .
J gene: TRBJ2-7
CDR3 DNA: TGCGCCAGCAGCCAAGGATCGAGCGGGGGGTCCTACGAGCAGTACTTC
CDR3 protein: CASSQGSSGGSYEQYF

V gene: TRBV30
D gene: .
clone size: .
J gene: TRBJ2-7
CDR3 DNA: TGTGCCTCCGACCTAAGCTCCTACGAGCAGTACTTC
CDR3 protein: CASDLSSYEQYF

V gene: TRBV4-1
D gene: .
clone size: .
J gene: TRBJ2-5
CDR3 DNA: TGCGCCAGCAGCCAAGAACGGGGGGCAGAGACCCAGTACTTC
CDR3 protein: CASSQERGAETQYF

V gene: TRBV10-2
D gene: .
clone size: once
J gene: TRBJ2-1
CDR3 DNA: TGCGCCAGCAGTGAGGCCCGGGGGTCGGATGAGCAGTTCTTC
CDR3 protein: CASSEARGSDEQFF

V gene: TRBV5-1
D gene: TRBD1
clone size: .
J gene: TRBJ1-2
CDR3 DNA: TGCGCCAGCAGCTTGGAGACAGGGGGCGTCGGCTACACCTTC
CDR3 protein: CASSLETGGVGYTF